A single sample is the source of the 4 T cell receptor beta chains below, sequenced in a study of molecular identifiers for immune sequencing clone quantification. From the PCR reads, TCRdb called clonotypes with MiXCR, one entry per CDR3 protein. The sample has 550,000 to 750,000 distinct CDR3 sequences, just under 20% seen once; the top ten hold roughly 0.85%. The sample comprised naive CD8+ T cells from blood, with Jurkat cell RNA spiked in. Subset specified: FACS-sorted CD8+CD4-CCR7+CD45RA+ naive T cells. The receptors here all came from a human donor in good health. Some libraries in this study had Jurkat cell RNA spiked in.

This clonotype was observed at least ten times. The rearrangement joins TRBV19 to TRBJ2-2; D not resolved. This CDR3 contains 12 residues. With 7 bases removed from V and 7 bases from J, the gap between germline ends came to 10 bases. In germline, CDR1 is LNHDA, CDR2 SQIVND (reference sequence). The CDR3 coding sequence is TGTGCCAGTACCTTCGTTGGCGGGGAGCTGTTTTTT. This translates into CASTFVGGELFF.

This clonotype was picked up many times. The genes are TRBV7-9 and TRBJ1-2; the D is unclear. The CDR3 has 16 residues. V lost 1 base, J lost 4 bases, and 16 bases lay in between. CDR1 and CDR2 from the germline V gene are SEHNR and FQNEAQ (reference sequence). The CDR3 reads CASSLEVETATYGYTF. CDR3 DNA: TGTGCCAGCAGCTTAGAAGTAGAGACGGCTACCTATGGCTACACCTTC.

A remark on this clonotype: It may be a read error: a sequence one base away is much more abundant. In nucleotides, the CDR3 is TGCAGTGCTAGAGGTATAGGTGGGTCCTACGAGCAGTACTTC. It specifies CSARGIGGSYEQYF. The chain is built from TRBV20-1 and TRBJ2-7; D gene unclear. Germline V gene data show CDR1 as DFQATT and CDR2 as SNEGSKA (reference sequence). The CDR3 length is 14 residues. Trimming removed 1 base from V and 1 base from J, with 11 bases in between.

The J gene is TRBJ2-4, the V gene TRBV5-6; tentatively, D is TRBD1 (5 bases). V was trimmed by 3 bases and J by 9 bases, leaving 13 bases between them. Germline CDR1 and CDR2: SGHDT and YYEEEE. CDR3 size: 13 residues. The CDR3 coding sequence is TGTGCCAGCAGCTGGGCAGGGTCCGGCATTCAGTACTTC. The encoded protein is CASSWAGSGIQYF.